This T cell receptor beta chain was documented in a study of cytomegalovirus exposure and HLA in healthy donors. V was shortened by 5 bases and J by 3 bases, with 11 bases between the two germline ends. Germline V lookup: CDR1 SNHLY, CDR2 FYNNEI. CDR3 length equals 13 residues. PCR primers comprised 60 Vbeta and 13 Jbeta primers. TCRdb's table, derived via immunoSEQ multiplex PCR, lists solely in-frame clones and lacks some. The repertoire has around 190,000 clones, around 81% of them found once; the top ten carry around 2%. The chain is built from TRBV2 and TRBJ2-7; D remains ambiguous. The receptor was isolated from a man between 18 and 29 years old in good health and CMV-seronegative. The sample comprised PBMCs. The CDR3 bases are TGTGCCAGCAGTAACGAAAGACACTACGAGCAGTACTTC. Translating gives CASSNERHYEQYF.